A selection of T cell receptor beta chains follows, all from one sample in a study of vaccination and CD4 T cells after COVID-19. A single record per CDR3 protein comes from TCRdb applying MiXCR to the PCR reads. Altogether about 16,000 distinct CDR3 sequences are present, 50% being singletons, with the ten largest covering about an eighth. Antigens of these TCRs are unknown. Sequenced: CD4+ T cells from blood, cultured in vitro. These receptors were taken from a human donor who had recovered from COVID-19. CDR3s include the opening cysteine and the closing phenylalanine or tryptophan.

v_call	j_call	cdr3_aa
TRBV19	TRBJ1-2	CASSITGGHTNYGYTF
TRBV7-2	TRBJ1-2	CASSLGQGAIGYTF
TRBV7-2	TRBJ1-2	CASSPTGTANYGYTF
TRBV7-9	TRBJ1-1	CASSPRWMDTEAFF
TRBV12-3/TRBV12-4	TRBJ1-5	CASSGTGGGQPQHF
TRBV20-1	TRBJ1-2	CSAKGPYGYTF
TRBV20-1	TRBJ1-2	CSAGGWGFEEGYTF
TRBV6-2/TRBV6-3	TRBJ1-1	CASSLISGNTEAFF
TRBV15	TRBJ2-4	CATSRGDSLAKNIQYF
TRBV2	TRBJ1-1	CASTRGTNTEAFF
TRBV6-1	TRBJ1-5	CASSENGSNQPQHF
TRBV27	TRBJ2-3	CASSLKGAVSDTQYF
TRBV20-1	TRBJ2-7	CSASSASGGGEQYF
TRBV6-1	TRBJ1-5	CASSDRGLGNQPQHF
TRBV30	TRBJ2-7	CAWSHQAGSYEQYF
TRBV20-1	TRBJ2-7	CSATRAGSQSSYEQYF
TRBV6-2/TRBV6-3	TRBJ2-1	CASTTPTRKATEQFF
TRBV19	TRBJ2-3	CASSPATDTQYF
TRBV18	TRBJ1-6	CASSPGANSPLHF
TRBV5-1	TRBJ2-3	CASSLGQGMSTDTQYF
TRBV5-1	TRBJ1-5	CASSLVAGSNQPQHF
TRBV7-9	TRBJ1-5	CASSLTGDSNQPQHF
TRBV6-1	TRBJ2-5	CASTPTWTKETQYF
TRBV5-1	TRBJ1-1	CASSLPQGNTEAFF
TRBV7-3	TRBJ2-1	CASSSGLARESYNEQFF
TRBV14	TRBJ1-2	CASSQGTGPYGYTF
TRBV11-3	TRBJ1-1	CASSFGDANTEAFF
TRBV6-5	TRBJ1-6	CASSYRGQTRGSPLHF
TRBV21-1	TRBJ1-5	CASSTRDSTLNQPQHF
TRBV20-1	TRBJ1-2	CSATDRGYGYTF
TRBV28	TRBJ2-3	CASSSGASTDTQYF
TRBV2	TRBJ1-1	CASRTTPGNTEAFF
TRBV25-1	TRBJ2-7	CASSEKGPYEQYF
TRBV7-3	TRBJ2-1	CASSSYTPSGSGSYNEQFF
TRBV6-1	TRBJ1-5	CASSEALGGFKPQHF
TRBV28	TRBJ2-7	CASSFSSGSSNEQYF
TRBV19	TRBJ2-6	CASSIGGVPGANVLTF
TRBV6-5	TRBJ1-1	CASSYIRGQTEAFF
TRBV27	TRBJ2-3	CASSLSILGDGSTDTQYF
TRBV20-1	TRBJ2-1	CSARRSGANNEQFF
TRBV27	TRBJ1-1	CASSFRYRGLGTEAFF